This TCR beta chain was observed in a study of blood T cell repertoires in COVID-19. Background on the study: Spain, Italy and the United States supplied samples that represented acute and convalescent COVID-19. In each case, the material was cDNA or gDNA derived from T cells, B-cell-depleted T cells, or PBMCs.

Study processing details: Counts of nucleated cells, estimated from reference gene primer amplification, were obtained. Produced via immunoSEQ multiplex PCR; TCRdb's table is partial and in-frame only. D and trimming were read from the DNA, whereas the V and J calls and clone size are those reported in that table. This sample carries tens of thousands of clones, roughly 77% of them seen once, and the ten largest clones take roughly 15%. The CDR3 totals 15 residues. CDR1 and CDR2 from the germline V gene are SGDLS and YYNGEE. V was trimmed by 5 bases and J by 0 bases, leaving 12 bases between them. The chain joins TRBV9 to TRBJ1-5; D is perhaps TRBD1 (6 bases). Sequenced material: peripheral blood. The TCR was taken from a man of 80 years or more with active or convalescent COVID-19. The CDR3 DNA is TGTGCCAGCAGTAGGGGGAGCAGTAGCAATCAGCCCCAGCATTTT. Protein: CASSRGSSSNQPQHF.